The T cell receptor beta chain described here comes from a study of blood T cell repertoires in COVID-19. Whole-study context: T cells, B-cell-depleted T cells, or PBMCs supplied cDNA or gDNA.

Sequencing was performed with immunoSEQ multiplex PCR; in TCRdb, only in-frame clones are kept and a portion is missing. The sample shows roughly 73,000 clones, approximately 90% of them seen only once. CDR1 is SQVTM, CDR2 ANQGSEA, per germline. This CDR3 is 16 amino acids long. Trimming took 0 bases from V and 5 from J; bases not matched to a gene: 10. The chain couples TRBV29-1 to TRBJ1-5; 7 bases agree with TRBD1. Sequences were obtained from peripheral blood. The receptor comes from a human donor in a cohort sampled during active COVID-19. In DNA form, the CDR3 reads TGCAGCGTTGAAGAGGGGAGAGGGGGCCCCTATCAGCCCCAGCATTTT. Translation: CSVEEGRGGPYQPQHF.